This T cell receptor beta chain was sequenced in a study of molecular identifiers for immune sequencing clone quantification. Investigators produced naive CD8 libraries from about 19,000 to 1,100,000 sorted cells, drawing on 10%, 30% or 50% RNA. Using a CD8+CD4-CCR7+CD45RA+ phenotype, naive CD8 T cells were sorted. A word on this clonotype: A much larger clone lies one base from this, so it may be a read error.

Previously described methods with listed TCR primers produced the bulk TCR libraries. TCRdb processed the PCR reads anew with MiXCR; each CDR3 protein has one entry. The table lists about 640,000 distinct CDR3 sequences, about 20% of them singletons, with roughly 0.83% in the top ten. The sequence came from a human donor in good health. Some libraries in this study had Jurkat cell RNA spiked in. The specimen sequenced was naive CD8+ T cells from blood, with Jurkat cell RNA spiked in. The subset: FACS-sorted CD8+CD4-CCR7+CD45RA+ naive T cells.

The CDR3 sequence: CASSLGLAARETQYF. CDR3 nucleotides: TGTGCCAGCAGCTTGGGACTAGCGGCCCGAGAGACCCAGTACTTC. V is TRBV11-2 and J is TRBJ2-5; 11 bases agree with TRBD2. CDR3 length equals 15 residues. J lost 4 bases, V lost 3 bases, and 4 bases had no gene match. Germline V gene data show CDR1 as SGHAT and CDR2 as FQNNGV.